This TCR beta chain derives from a study of T-cell reconstitution after alpha-beta-depleted transplantation in children. Study findings and constraints: T cells produced anew were the main source of T-cell counts and diversity one year after transplant. Surviving recipient T cells and thymic progenitors produced the high day-60 TCRbeta diversity seen in some patients.

Preparation of the TCRbeta library was carried out with unique molecular identifiers. Each CDR3 protein gets one entry after TCRdb re-called the PCR reads with MiXCR. The sample lists about 980,000 distinct CDR3 sequences; 25% to 35% were seen once. Regarding this clonotype: The antigen is undetermined.

Germline CDR1 DFQATT, CDR2 SNEGSKA (reference sequence). Between the trimmed V and J ends, which lost 0 bases and 6 bases, there was a span of 12 bases. This CDR3 has 15 amino acids. Here the sequenced sample was PBMCs, mostly from graft donor cells, taken 360 days after TCRalphabeta/CD19-depleted stem cell transplant. The V gene is TRBV20-1, the J gene TRBJ1-6; tentatively, D is TRBD1 (6 bases). This TCR derives from a boy younger than two who had a stem cell transplant for SCID, so the T cells may come from the graft donor. The CDR3 nucleotides read TGCAGTGCTAGAGATAGGGGGGCCCTTAATTCACCCCTCCACTTT. Its protein product is CSARDRGALNSPLHF.